The subject of this entry is one TCR beta chain. This sample stems from a study of T cells in Graves' hyperthyroidism and ophthalmopathy. The CDR3 has 12 residues. With 6 bases clipped from V and 10 bases from J, the junction kept 5 bases outside the gene matches. From RNA transcripts, TCR beta CDR3 regions were amplified. A first-round RT-PCR of the TCR CDR3 used the HTBI primer set. TCRdb redid the calling of the multiplex PCR reads with MiXCR, one entry per CDR3 protein. The sample consists of hundreds of thousands of distinct CDR3 sequences, 15% to 20% of them appearing once. The sequence derives from a woman aged 55-70 years with Graves' ophthalmopathy. This chain uses TRBV12-3 or TRBV12-4 with TRBJ1-1; TRBD1 agrees at 10 bases. What was sequenced was blood. CDR3 residues: CASSPRDRGAFF. The CDR3 DNA reads TGTGCCAGCAGCCCAAGGGACAGGGGAGCTTTCTTT.